Described below is a single T cell receptor (beta chain) sequence and its context. Repertoires were generated with immunoSEQ multiplex PCR, while TCRdb's copy carries only in-frame clones and drops some. The sample carries some 150,000 clones, about 90% recorded once. Self-reported history from a screening survey and questionnaire set each donor's cohort. This sample is part of a study of blood T cell repertoires in COVID-19. Study-wide background: Samples came from the United States, Italy and Spain, spanning acute and convalescent COVID-19. T cells, B-cell-depleted T cells, or PBMCs provided the cDNA or gDNA that served as material.

This CDR3 is built from 14 residues. V was clipped by 1 base and J by 3 bases, with 9 bases between them. Germline V gene data show CDR1 as LNHDA and CDR2 as SQIVND (reference sequence). The genes are TRBV19 and TRBJ1-1; D gene unclear. This TCR was recovered from a human donor with acute COVID-19. The donor label of this sample is uncertain. The sequencing input was PBMCs or T cells enriched from blood (not recorded which). CDR3 nucleotide sequence: TGTGCCAGTAGTATAGCTGCCAGCGACACTGAAGCTTTCTTT. Translating gives CASSIAASDTEAFF.